Presented here are 10 T cell receptor beta chains from one specimen sequenced in a study of T-cell memory formation after mild COVID-19. Via MiXCR, TCRdb re-called the 5' RACE reads, giving one row per CDR3 protein. The sample records approximately 400,000 distinct CDR3 sequences, more than 20% being singletons. The material sequenced was PBMCs or a T cell subset sorted from them (not recorded which). These receptors came from an adult woman who had mild COVID-19 (a few samples of this study predate the infection). Cell type and time point are not known.

The chain has TRBV6-2 or TRBV6-3 and TRBJ1-5; 8 bases are shared with TRBD1. The CDR3 runs 14 residues. Germline CDR1 MNHEY, CDR2 SVGEGT. J lost 6 bases, V lost 2 bases, and 3 bases had no gene match. The CDR3 is CASSYAGGTQPQHF. The CDR3 bases are TGTGCCAGCAGTTACGCAGGGGGCACTCAGCCCCAGCATTTT.

V and J are TRBV19 and TRBJ1-2, with 9 bases matching TRBD1. The CDR3 has 16 residues. V shed 6 bases and J 0 bases; nucleotides not matched to a gene: 8. Germline-derived CDR1 and CDR2 are LNHDA and SQIVND (reference sequence). CDR3 in DNA: TGTGCCAGTAGCGGCTGGGACAGGGATTCTAACTATGGCTACACCTTC. It yields the protein CASSGWDRDSNYGYTF. Full variable domain (missing parts from reference TRBV19 and TRBJ1-2): DGGITQSPKYLFRKEGQNVTLSCEQNLNHDAMYWYRQDPGQGLRLIYYSQIVNDFQKGDIAEGYSVSREKKESFPLTVTSAQKNPTAFYLCASSGWDRDSNYGYTFGSGTRLTVV.

This clonotype was observed a single time. The genes are TRBV29-1 and TRBJ2-1; 9 bases are a match to TRBD1. Per germline, CDR1 SQVTM and CDR2 ANQGSEA. Losses at the gene ends were 5 bases for V and 3 bases for J; bases not matched to a gene: 5. The length of the CDR3 is 14 residues. CDR3 amino acids: CSVSGQGLYNEQFF. The CDR3 DNA follows: TGCAGCGTTTCCGGACAGGGGCTCTACAATGAGCAGTTCTTC.

This chain joins TRBV12-3 or TRBV12-4 and TRBJ1-4; possibly TRBD1 for D (6 bases). Trimming shortened V by 4 bases and J by 0 bases, and 12 bases separated the two germline ends. The CDR3 consists of 16 residues. The CDR3 nucleotides read TGTGCCAGCAGTTCCCCAGGGGCCGCAACTAATGAAAAACTGTTTTTT. It yields the protein CASSSPGAATNEKLFF.

This clonotype was seen a few times. The rearrangement uses TRBV27 and TRBJ1-1; TRBD1 agrees at 8 bases. Germline CDR1 is MNHEY and CDR2 is SMNVEV (reference sequence). V was clipped by 5 bases and J by 10 bases; unmatched bases: 9. This CDR3 is 13 amino acids long. CDR3 loop: CASSPTGQGGAFF. The CDR3 nucleotides read TGTGCCAGCAGTCCTACTGGACAGGGTGGAGCTTTCTTT.

The V gene is TRBV6-2 or TRBV6-3, the J gene TRBJ2-1, with D perhaps matching TRBD2 (6 bases). The CDR3 loop spans 20 amino acids. Trimming stripped 2 bases from V and 0 bases from J, with 23 bases between. Germline CDR1 MNHEY, CDR2 SVGEGT. For the CDR3, the DNA is TGTGCCAGCAGTTACCCAAACGGAGTAGGGGACTTGAGCTCCTACAATGAGCAGTTCTTC. It specifies CASSYPNGVGDLSSYNEQFF.

The V and J genes are TRBV5-1 and TRBJ2-3; TRBD1 matches 7 bases. The CDR3 loop spans 14 amino acids. J was trimmed by 4 bases and V by 4 bases; bases with no gene match: 6. CDR1 and CDR2 (germline): SGHRS, YFSETQ. CDR3 residues: CASSRDRVPDTQYF. The CDR3 bases are TGCGCCAGCAGCCGCGACAGGGTACCAGATACGCAGTATTTT.

In this sample, this clonotype turned up many times. The chain carries TRBV10-3 and TRBJ2-2; D remains ambiguous. CDR3 length: 11 amino acids. Germline V gene sequence: CDR1 ENHRY, CDR2 SYGVKD. Trimming cost V 0 bases and J 7 bases, with 0 bases left between them. CDR3 sequence (DNA): TGTGCCATCAGTGAGTCCGGGGAGCTGTTTTTT. Protein: CAISESGELFF.

This clonotype was counted only a few times. V and J are TRBV20-1 and TRBJ2-7; D uncertain. CDR3 size: 13 residues. V lost 5 bases to trimming and J lost 6 bases, with 17 bases between them. CDR1 is DFQATT and CDR2 is SNEGSKA in the germline V gene (reference sequence). This CDR3 reads CSAPFNPSSEQYF. CDR3 bases: TGCAGTGCTCCGTTTAACCCTTCATCCGAGCAGTACTTC.

This clonotype showed up just a few times. The chain recombines TRBV29-1 with TRBJ1-2; D gene unclear. The V and J ends lost 3 bases and 8 bases respectively, with 10 bases between them. The CDR3 sequence is 11 residues long. Germline V gene lookup returns CDR1 SQVTM and CDR2 ANQGSEA. The CDR3 coding sequence is TGCAGCGTTGATGACGGGTTAGGCTACACCTTC. Encoded protein: CSVDDGLGYTF.